Below, 28 T cell receptor beta chains from the same sample are listed, as sequenced in a study of T cells in Graves' hyperthyroidism and ophthalmopathy. Template material for amplifying TCR beta CDR3 regions consisted of RNA transcripts. First-round RT-PCR targeting the TCR CDR3 was performed with the HTBI primer set. TCRdb analysed the multiplex PCR reads with MiXCR anew, one entry per CDR3 protein. Among around 340,000 distinct CDR3 sequences listed, less than 20% were seen once. Sequencing was carried out using blood. These receptor sequences come from a middle-aged woman with Graves' ophthalmopathy.

This clonotype was picked up many times. This chain connects TRBV20-1 to TRBJ2-2; perhaps TRBD1 as D (6 bases). Germline V gene lookup returns CDR1 DFQATT and CDR2 SNEGSKA (reference sequence). The CDR3 is made up of 15 amino acids. V was trimmed by 1 base and J by 2 bases, leaving 11 bases between them. DNA for the CDR3: TGCAGTGCTAGAGGTCGGACAGCAAACACCGGGGAGCTGTTTTTT. Protein product: CSARGRTANTGELFF.

This clonotype has at least ten counts. This rearrangement joins TRBV6-5 to TRBJ1-1; no reliable D call. Trimming left V 6 bases short and J 1 base short, with 9 bases between. Germline V gene sequence: CDR1 MNHEY, CDR2 SVGAGI. CDR3 length: 13 residues. The CDR3 spells CASRAGTNTEAFF. In DNA, the CDR3 is TGTGCCAGCAGAGCCGGAACGAACACTGAAGCTTTCTTT.

This sequence joins TRBV7-2 and TRBJ2-7, with 7 bases lining up with TRBD1. The V segment lost 4 bases and the J segment 5 bases; nucleotides outside the gene matches: 5. CDR1 is SGHTA and CDR2 is FQGNSA in the germline V gene. This CDR3 has 13 amino acids. The CDR3 sequence is CASSWDSGHEQYF. The DNA of the CDR3 is TGTGCCAGCAGCTGGGACAGTGGGCACGAGCAGTACTTC.

As to this clonotype: A read error may be the cause here, since a much bigger clone is one base away. This CDR3 reads CASNRVQTRNTGELFF. CDR3 sequence (DNA): TGTGCCAGCAACCGAGTGCAGACTAGAAACACCGGGGAGCTGTTTTTT. This chain uses TRBV11-2 with TRBJ2-2; D perhaps matches TRBD2 (6 bases). Deletions cut 7 bases from V and 2 bases from J, with 17 bases between. Germline V CDR1 and CDR2: SGHAT, FQNNGV. The CDR3 is 16 amino acids.

This clonotype showed up many times. The V and J genes are TRBV12-3 or TRBV12-4 and TRBJ2-2; 8 bases map to TRBD2. V dropped 11 bases and J dropped 1; count of bases not matched to a gene: 6. CDR3 length: 14 amino acids. CDR3 loop: CACRGGLNTGELFF. DNA for the CDR3: TGTGCCTGCCGGGGGGGACTGAACACCGGGGAGCTGTTTTTT.

This clonotype was seen many times. Lacking the conserved final phenylalanine or tryptophan, this CDR3 likely reflects a read error. J is TRBJ2-7 and V is TRBV6-4, with TRBD1 matching 10 bases. CDR3 length equals 17 residues. V trimming: 4 bases; J trimming: 0 bases; junction bases outside the gene matches: 9. Germline-derived CDR1 and CDR2 are MRHNA and SNTAGT. CDR3 DNA sequence: TGTGCCAGCAGTGGCTTCGGGACAGGGGTACTCTCCTACGAGCAGTACCTC. Encoded protein: CASSGFGTGVLSYEQYL.

This clonotype was seen ten or more times. The chain recombines TRBV13 with TRBJ2-7, with D uncertain. This CDR3 is 13 amino acids long. Germline lookup yields CDR1 PRHDT and CDR2 FYEKMQ (reference sequence). The V end was cut by 5 bases, the J end by 3 bases, with 11 bases between. The CDR3 loop reads CASSPWTDYEQYF. Written as DNA, the CDR3 is TGTGCCAGCAGCCCATGGACGGACTACGAGCAGTACTTC.

This clonotype was counted many times. The V gene is TRBV7-9, the J gene TRBJ2-5; a possible D gene is TRBD1 (6 bases). This CDR3 is built from 16 residues. Per the germline V gene, CDR1 is SEHNR and CDR2 is FQNEAQ (reference sequence). The V gene lost 5 bases and the J gene lost 5 bases, with 21 bases spanning the gap. For the CDR3, the DNA is TGTGCCAGCAGCAATGGGGGCCGGGCACCGGGGGAGACCCAGTACTTC. Residues: CASSNGGRAPGETQYF.

This clonotype was observed at least ten times. V gene TRBV7-6 combines with J gene TRBJ2-7; 7 bases agree with TRBD2. Looked up from germline, CDR1 is SGHVS and CDR2 is FNYEAQ. The CDR3 is 14 amino acids. The V gene end was trimmed by 2 bases and the J gene end by 6 bases; junction bases not matched to a gene: 7. The CDR3 spells CASSLWGAGSEQYF. CDR3 bases: TGTGCCAGCAGCTTATGGGGAGCGGGAAGCGAGCAGTACTTC.

This clonotype appeared many times. The chain combines TRBV5-1 with TRBJ2-2; 8 positions agree with TRBD1. V dropped 4 bases and J dropped 5; count of bases not matched to a gene: 4. The CDR3 is 14 residues long. CDR1 and CDR2 from the germline V gene are SGHRS and YFSETQ. CDR3 coding DNA: TGCGCCAGCAGCCGGGACAGGTCGACCGGGGAGCTGTTTTTT. Its translation is CASSRDRSTGELFF.

The chain has TRBV12-3 or TRBV12-4 and TRBJ1-1; D is perhaps TRBD1 (6 bases). V lost 6 bases and J lost 5, with 22 bases in between. This CDR3 spans 16 amino acids. The CDR3 reads CASSGTGGRIRTEAFF. DNA for the CDR3: TGTGCCAGCAGCGGAACGGGGGGGCGGATTAGGACTGAAGCTTTCTTT.

This clonotype appeared many times. The chain links TRBV5-1 to TRBJ2-7; a possible D gene is TRBD2 (5 bases). Trimming cost V 1 base and J 0 bases, with 11 bases left between them. The germline V gene has CDR1 SGHRS and CDR2 YFSETQ. The CDR3 spans 15 residues. The chain's CDR3 is CASSLLRVLSYEQYF. CDR3 sequence (DNA): TGCGCCAGCAGCTTGTTGAGGGTCCTCTCCTACGAGCAGTACTTC.

The chain has TRBV30 and TRBJ1-5, with D perhaps matching TRBD1 (6 bases). The V gene lost 0 bases and the J gene lost 6 bases, with 9 bases spanning the gap. The CDR3 runs 13 residues. CDR1 is GTSNPN, CDR2 SVGIG, per germline (reference sequence). CDR3 sequence reads: CAWSVRGGQPQHF. The CDR3 DNA sequence: TGTGCCTGGAGTGTGAGGGGGGGTCAGCCCCAGCATTTT.

This clonotype was counted at least ten times. The CDR3 here is CATSDYNQGGETQYF. CDR3 DNA sequence: TGTGCCACCAGTGATTACAATCAAGGGGGGGAGACCCAGTACTTC. V usage is TRBV24-1 and J usage is TRBJ2-5; either TRBD1 or TRBD2 may fit D (6 bases each). Trimming took off 2 bases at V and 5 bases at J, with 14 bases between the two ends. Germline V CDR1 and CDR2: KGHDR, SFDVKD. The CDR3 contains 15 residues.

This clonotype was observed at least ten times. The V and J genes are TRBV6-1 and TRBJ2-4; a weak D match, TRBD2 (5 bases). Germline lookup yields CDR1 MNHNS and CDR2 SASEGT. This CDR3 spans 16 amino acids. The germline V and J ends were trimmed by 3 bases and 2 bases, with 14 bases remaining between them. The CDR3 bases are TGTGCCAGCAGTGATCTGATTCGGGGTACCAAAAACATTCAGTACTTC. Protein product: CASSDLIRGTKNIQYF.

There are many counts of this clonotype. The chain employs TRBV28 and TRBJ2-7; no reliable D call. CDR3 length: 18 amino acids. Deletions cut 3 bases from V and 0 bases from J, with 21 bases between. Germline V gene lookup returns CDR1 MDHEN and CDR2 SYDVKM. CDR3: CASSFWLYESRASYEQYF. The CDR3 DNA reads as TGTGCCAGCAGTTTCTGGCTTTACGAATCTCGCGCCTCCTACGAGCAGTACTTC.

The V gene is TRBV18, the J gene TRBJ2-7, with a tentative D call TRBD2 (5 bases). This CDR3 spans 14 amino acids. With 3 bases removed from V and 2 bases from J, the gap between germline ends came to 11 bases. CDR1 and CDR2 (germline): KGHSH, LQKENI. The CDR3 reads CASSPGAEAYEQYF. DNA for the CDR3: TGTGCCAGCTCACCGGGAGCGGAGGCCTACGAGCAGTACTTC.

This clonotype was counted many times. The V call is TRBV28, the J call TRBJ2-7, with unresolved D. Germline CDR1 MDHEN, CDR2 SYDVKM. Deletions cut 3 bases from V and 2 bases from J, with 2 bases between. This CDR3 is built from 11 residues. The CDR3 region has the DNA TGTGCCAGCAGTTTCGCCTACGAGCAGTACTTC. Translation: CASSFAYEQYF.

This clonotype occurred many times. V usage is TRBV4-1 and J usage is TRBJ2-7; TRBD1 is a possible D gene (6 bases). The CDR3 covers 14 residues. Deletions cut 0 bases from V and 6 bases from J, with 12 bases between. Looked up from germline, CDR1 is MGHRA and CDR2 is YSYEKL. The CDR3 reads CASSQDLLRGEQYF. CDR3 nucleotide sequence: TGCGCCAGCAGCCAAGACTTACTCAGGGGCGAGCAGTACTTC.

The table lists this clonotype with many counts. The chain has TRBV27 and TRBJ1-1, with D perhaps matching TRBD1 (6 bases). Germline V gene lookup returns CDR1 MNHEY and CDR2 SMNVEV (reference sequence). The CDR3 loop spans 16 amino acids. Between the trimmed V and J ends, which lost 6 bases and 1 base, there was a span of 18 bases. This CDR3 reads CASSRRLVQGNTEAFF. CDR3 nucleotide sequence: TGTGCCAGCAGCCGACGCCTCGTACAGGGGAACACTGAAGCTTTCTTT.

This clonotype came up many times. The J gene is TRBJ2-7, the V gene TRBV14; D gene ambiguous. CDR3 length equals 15 residues. The V and J ends lost 3 bases and 1 base respectively, with 13 bases between them. In germline, CDR1 is SGHDN, CDR2 FVKESK. The CDR3: CASSQTRAASYEQYF. The CDR3, as DNA: TGTGCCAGCAGCCAGACCCGGGCCGCGTCCTACGAGCAGTACTTC.

This clonotype was counted ten times or more. The chain recombines TRBV4-2 with TRBJ2-7; maybe TRBD1 (5 bases). This CDR3 has 16 amino acids. From germline, CDR1 is LGHNA and CDR2 YNFKEQ. The ends were cut back, 1 base at V and 6 bases at J, with 19 bases in the middle. CDR3 DNA: TGTGCCAGCAGCCAAGTAGGTGGTCAGGGAATCCTCGAGCAGTACTTC. This sequence encodes CASSQVGGQGILEQYF.

This clonotype was detected ten times or more. The chain is built from TRBV6-2 or TRBV6-3 and TRBJ1-5; 7 nucleotides agree with TRBD1. The germline V gene encodes CDR1 MNHEY and CDR2 SVGEGT. The CDR3 is made up of 16 amino acids. V lost 6 bases and J lost 0; bases outside the gene matches: 8. CDR3: CASSLQGLYSNQPQHF. In DNA form, the CDR3 reads TGTGCCAGCAGCCTACAGGGGCTCTATAGCAATCAGCCCCAGCATTTT.

In this sample, this clonotype turned up a few times. This could be a read error, since a much larger clone is one nucleotide away. V gene TRBV19 combines with J gene TRBJ2-2; D perhaps matches TRBD1 (6 bases). Per the germline V gene, CDR1 is LNHDA and CDR2 is SQIVND (reference sequence). The CDR3 loop spans 21 amino acids. The ends were cut back, 6 bases at V and 1 base at J, with 30 bases in the middle. The CDR3 sequence is CASSPPVWAGAPQMNTGELFF. In DNA form, the CDR3 reads TGTGCCAGTAGCCCCCCGGTTTGGGCAGGGGCGCCCCAAATGAACACCGGGGAGCTGTTTTTT.

In this sample, this clonotype turned up many times. The genes are TRBV20-1 and TRBJ2-7; D may be TRBD1 (6 bases). Trimming took 0 bases from V and 2 from J, leaving 17 bases between them. This CDR3 contains 16 residues. CDR1 is DFQATT, CDR2 SNEGSKA, per germline (reference sequence). The CDR3 DNA follows: TGCAGTGCTAGAGATTTGAAGGCAGGGGACCCCTACGAGCAGTACTTC. It translates to CSARDLKAGDPYEQYF.

Many counts were recorded for this clonotype. V usage is TRBV19 and J usage is TRBJ2-5; D may be TRBD1 (6 bases). The CDR3 runs 14 residues. V lost 5 bases and J 4 bases, leaving 14 bases between the germline ends. The germline CDR1 and CDR2 sequences are LNHDA and SQIVND (reference sequence). CDR3 region: CASSPRTEIETQYF. CDR3 nucleotides: TGTGCCAGTAGTCCGCGGACAGAGATAGAGACCCAGTACTTC.

This clonotype was recorded at least ten times. The V call is TRBV6-1, the J call TRBJ1-1; unclear D gene. V was shortened by 6 bases and J by 0 bases, with 8 bases between the two germline ends. Germline V CDR1 and CDR2: MNHNS, SASEGT. The CDR3 length is 13 residues. The CDR3 DNA reads TGTGCCAGCAGACAGCTCATGAACACTGAAGCTTTCTTT. This codes for CASRQLMNTEAFF.

This clonotype was counted many times. This rearrangement joins TRBV9 to TRBJ1-3, with D hard to call. The length of the CDR3 is 15 residues. Germline-derived CDR1 and CDR2 are SGDLS and YYNGEE. V was clipped by 1 base and J by 2 bases, with 10 bases between them. The CDR3 region is CASSVSSGAGNTIYF. Here the CDR3 DNA reads TGTGCCAGCAGCGTAAGTTCCGGGGCTGGAAACACCATATATTTT.